This paragraph covers one TCR beta chain sequence. Germline CDR1 and CDR2: KGHSH and LQKENI. The CDR3 consists of 16 residues. Losses at the gene ends were 3 bases for V and 2 bases for J; bases not matched to a gene: 8. This sample stems from a study of blood T cell repertoires in COVID-19. Here immunoSEQ multiplex PCR was the method, and the copy in TCRdb shows in-frame clones only, minus some. The sample consists of roughly 390,000 clones, over 75% of them appearing once. Those enrolled in Seattle joined during active infection and were followed longitudinally afterward. The source of this sequence is a woman in her 30s with COVID-19, enrolled during active disease. The chain links TRBV18 to TRBJ2-5; TRBD1 aligns across 8 bases. Sequenced input: peripheral blood. The CDR3: CASSPPAGGPQETQYF. The CDR3 DNA reads TGTGCCAGCTCACCCCCAGCAGGGGGCCCGCAAGAGACCCAGTACTTC.